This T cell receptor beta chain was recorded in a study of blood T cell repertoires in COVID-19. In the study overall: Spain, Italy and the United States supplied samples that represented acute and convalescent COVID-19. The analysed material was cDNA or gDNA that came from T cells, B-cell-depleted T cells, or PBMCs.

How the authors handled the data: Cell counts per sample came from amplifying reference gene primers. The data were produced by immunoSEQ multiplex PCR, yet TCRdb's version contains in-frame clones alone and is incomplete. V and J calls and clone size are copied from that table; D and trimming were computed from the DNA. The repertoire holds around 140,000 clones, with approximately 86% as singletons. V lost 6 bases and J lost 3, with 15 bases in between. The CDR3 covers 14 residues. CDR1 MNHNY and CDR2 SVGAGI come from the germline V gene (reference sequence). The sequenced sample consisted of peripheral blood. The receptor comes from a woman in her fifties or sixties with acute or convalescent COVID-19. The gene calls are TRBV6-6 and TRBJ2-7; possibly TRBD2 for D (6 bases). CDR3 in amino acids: CASRGGLPLYEQYF. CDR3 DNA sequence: TGTGCCAGCAGAGGAGGGCTACCCCTCTACGAGCAGTACTTC.